This T cell receptor (beta chain) emerged from a study of blood T cell repertoires in COVID-19. Germline V gives CDR1 SGHVS, CDR2 FQNEAQ. The CDR3 has 14 amino acids. The V end lost 5 bases, the J end lost 4 bases, and 14 bases lay between the germline ends. Only in-frame clones appear in the TCRdb table, and some are missing; sequencing was by immunoSEQ multiplex PCR. The sample consists of approximately 180,000 clones, 80% to 85% of them appearing once. In its sample, this clone was seen a few times. The gene calls are TRBV7-8 and TRBJ1-2; D perhaps matches TRBD1 (6 bases). The sample taken for sequencing was peripheral blood. This sequence was found in a woman between 40 and 55 years old with COVID-19, enrolled during active disease. CDR3 in DNA: TGTGCCAGCAGCCCCCCGACAGGCCTCTATGGCTACACCTTC. Residues: CASSPPTGLYGYTF.